The 20 T cell receptor beta chains in this list originate from one sample, sequenced in a study of cytomegalovirus exposure and HLA in healthy donors. PCR primers comprised 60 Vbeta and 13 Jbeta primers. Using immunoSEQ multiplex PCR, the repertoire was profiled, and TCRdb retains in-frame clones only, with some absent. The table shows 100,000 or so clones, with roughly 75% occurring only once. Sequenced input: PBMCs. The source is a male donor in good health and CMV-seropositive.

V gene TRBV6-5 combines with J gene TRBJ1-1, with 9 bases fitting TRBD1. CDR1 and CDR2 (germline): MNHEY, SVGAGI. The V segment lost 7 bases and the J segment 5 bases; nucleotides outside the gene matches: 11. The CDR3 has 15 residues. CDR3 nucleotides: TGTGCCAGCACCTCAGGGGGACAGGGAGAAACTGAAGCTTTCTTT. It translates to CASTSGGQGETEAFF.

The chain uses TRBV18 and TRBJ2-7, with TRBD1 identical over 12 bases. This CDR3 has 16 residues. The germline CDR1 and CDR2 sequences are KGHSH and LQKENI. The J segment lost 5 bases and the V segment lost 5 bases, leaving 10 bases of the junction unmatched. The CDR3 region is CASSLTGTGGYHEQYF. The CDR3 DNA follows: TGTGCCAGCTCATTAACCGGGACAGGGGGCTATCACGAGCAGTACTTC.

The V call is TRBV25-1, the J call TRBJ2-1; 9 nucleotides agree with TRBD2. The CDR3 runs to 16 residues. Trimming took 2 bases from V and 8 from J; bases not matched to a gene: 10. From germline, CDR1 is MGHDK and CDR2 SYGVNS. CDR3 in amino acids: CASSEGGSGGLDEQFF. The CDR3 DNA reads as TGTGCCAGCAGTGAAGGGGGTAGCGGGGGTCTGGATGAGCAGTTCTTC. The full variable domain, completed using reference TRBV25-1 and TRBJ2-1, is EADIYQTPRYLVIGTGKKITLECSQTMGHDKMYWYQQDPGMELHLIHYSYGVNSTEKGDLSSESTVSRIRTEHFPLTLESARPSHTSQYLCASSEGGSGGLDEQFFGPGTRLTVL.

The rearrangement joins TRBV4-3 to TRBJ2-1, with D hard to call. V lost 0 bases to trimming and J lost 5 bases, with 5 bases between them. Germline values: CDR1 LGHNA, CDR2 YSLEER. The CDR3 consists of 13 residues. CDR3 nucleotides: TGCGCCAGCAGCCAAGATCGTAACAATGAGCAGTTCTTC. Protein: CASSQDRNNEQFF.

The rearrangement links TRBV2 to TRBJ1-6; 7 bases are a match to TRBD1. V lost 7 bases to trimming and J lost 7 bases; unmatched junction nucleotides: 10. Germline CDR1 SNHLY, CDR2 FYNNEI. The CDR3 is 15 residues long. CDR3 DNA: TGTGCCAGCACCCAACGGGCAGGGGGGAATTCACCCCTCCACTTT. Amino acid sequence: CASTQRAGGNSPLHF.

This chain uses TRBV7-6 with TRBJ1-2; tentative D call: TRBD1 (5 bases). V lost 0 bases and J 6 bases, leaving 8 bases between the germline ends. The CDR3 covers 13 residues. Germline values: CDR1 SGHVS, CDR2 FNYEAQ. The CDR3 protein is CASSLAGGDGYTF. CDR3 in DNA: TGTGCCAGCAGCTTAGCGGGGGGAGATGGCTACACCTTC.

The chain joins TRBV6-5 to TRBJ1-1; D might be TRBD1 (5 bases). Trimming took off 7 bases at V and 4 bases at J, with 13 bases between the two ends. Germline CDR1 reads MNHEY; CDR2 reads SVGAGI. The CDR3 is 13 residues long. In nucleotides, the CDR3 is TGTGCCAGCACCTACGGGGGAGGCACTGAAGCTTTCTTT. Translation gives CASTYGGGTEAFF.

This chain joins TRBV10-3 and TRBJ2-3, with TRBD2 identical over 8 bases. The length of the CDR3 is 17 residues. J was trimmed by 0 bases and V by 7 bases; bases with no gene match: 12. The germline V gene encodes CDR1 ENHRY and CDR2 SYGVKD. Here the CDR3 reads CAIIHSGGPNSTDTQYF. CDR3 nucleotides: TGTGCCATCATTCACTCGGGGGGGCCCAACAGCACAGATACGCAGTATTTT.

By sample fraction, this clone is medium-sized. The V call is TRBV7-8, the J call TRBJ2-7; 9 bases fit TRBD1. The trim removed 2 bases at V and 5 bases at J, leaving 10 bases unmatched. The CDR3 totals 16 residues. Germline V gene lookup returns CDR1 SGHVS and CDR2 FQNEAQ. Here the CDR3 reads CASSLWEGQGTNEQYF. The CDR3 bases are TGTGCCAGCAGCTTATGGGAGGGACAGGGCACGAACGAGCAGTACTTC.

This chain joins TRBV19 and TRBJ1-1; D unclear. Germline CDR1 LNHDA, CDR2 SQIVND (reference sequence). The CDR3 spans 14 residues. V dropped 3 bases and J dropped 4 bases, with 12 bases sitting between them. CDR3 sequence (DNA): TGTGCCAGTAGTATTCTGGGGAGGGTCACTGAAGCTTTCTTT. Translation: CASSILGRVTEAFF.

This rearrangement joins TRBV2 to TRBJ2-7, with D perhaps TRBD1 (5 bases). The germline gives CDR1 SNHLY, CDR2 FYNNEI. The germline V and J ends were trimmed by 4 bases and 2 bases, with 12 bases remaining between them. This CDR3 region has 14 residues. Written as DNA, the CDR3 is TGTGCCAGCAGTGTCCCCGGCAGGGCCTACGAGCAGTACTTC. Translating gives CASSVPGRAYEQYF.

V is TRBV2 and J is TRBJ1-1, with 8 bases lining up with TRBD1. CDR1 and CDR2 from the germline V gene are SNHLY and FYNNEI. V shed 5 bases and J 5 bases; nucleotides not matched to a gene: 4. The CDR3 has 13 amino acids. Here the CDR3 DNA reads TGTGCCAGCAGTATCGGACAGGGTACTGAAGCTTTCTTT. It codes for CASSIGQGTEAFF.

CDR3 sequence reads: CASSPPEGQGAIMYF. In nucleotides, the CDR3 is TGTGCCAGCTCACCACCGGAGGGACAGGGGGCCATCATGTATTTT. This chain links TRBV18 with TRBJ1-3; TRBD1 agrees at 12 bases. V was clipped by 0 bases and J by 16 bases; unmatched bases: 10. This CDR3 has 15 residues. Per germline, CDR1 KGHSH and CDR2 LQKENI.

This chain uses TRBV5-6 with TRBJ2-7; 9 bases line up with TRBD1. The CDR3 has 15 amino acids. Trimming removed 4 bases from V and 6 bases from J; junction bases left unmatched: 11. The germline CDR1 and CDR2 sequences are SGHDT and YYEEEE. This CDR3 reads CASSLLTGGTCEQYF. Here the CDR3 DNA reads TGTGCCAGCAGCCTATTGACAGGGGGAACTTGCGAGCAGTACTTC.

This clone was picked up a small number of times. The chain is built from TRBV2 and TRBJ1-5; possible D gene TRBD1, 5 bases. Trimming took 1 base from V and 6 from J, leaving 10 bases between them. Germline CDR1 SNHLY, CDR2 FYNNEI. There are 14 residues in the CDR3. The CDR3 spells CASSEGRVFQPQHF. DNA of the CDR3: TGTGCCAGCAGTGAAGGCAGGGTATTTCAGCCCCAGCATTTT.

This clone appeared once. This chain links TRBV19 with TRBJ2-7; 7 bases map to TRBD1. The J segment lost 4 bases and the V segment lost 9 bases, leaving 12 bases of the junction unmatched. This CDR3 spans 14 amino acids. The germline V gene encodes CDR1 LNHDA and CDR2 SQIVND (reference sequence). The CDR3 DNA follows: TGTGCCAGCTCTTTGACAGGGTCAAGGTACGAGCAGTACTTC. Protein: CASSLTGSRYEQYF.

CDR3 sequence reads: CASCVRGETQYF. CDR3 DNA sequence: TGTGCCAGCTGCGTGAGGGGGGAGACCCAGTACTTC. The chain combines TRBV28 with TRBJ2-5; maybe TRBD1 (6 bases). The germline gives CDR1 MDHEN, CDR2 SYDVKM. The CDR3 sequence is 12 residues long. Trimming shortened V by 8 bases and J by 5 bases, and 12 bases separated the two germline ends.

The chain carries TRBV5-1 and TRBJ1-4, with D perhaps TRBD1 (6 bases). The V end lost 4 bases, the J end lost 4 bases, and 11 bases lay between the germline ends. The CDR3 runs 14 residues. The germline gives CDR1 SGHRS, CDR2 YFSETQ. The chain's CDR3 is CASSRPDSNEKLFF. The CDR3 region has the DNA TGCGCCAGCAGCCGCCCGGACAGTAATGAAAAACTGTTTTTT.

The chain uses TRBV12-5 and TRBJ1-6, with 10 bases aligning to TRBD1. J gave up 10 bases and V 6 bases, and 6 bases lay outside the gene matches. The CDR3 spans 14 residues. Germline-derived CDR1 and CDR2 are LGHNT and FRNRAP. In DNA form, the CDR3 reads TGTGCTAGTGGCCGGGGACAGGGGCGCTCACCCCTCCACTTT. Its translation is CASGRGQGRSPLHF.

The V call is TRBV18, the J call TRBJ2-7; 8 bases align to TRBD2. The ends lost 3 bases at V and 2 bases at J; junction bases unmatched: 12. The V gene's germline CDR1 is KGHSH and CDR2 LQKENI. This CDR3 region has 17 residues. In DNA, the CDR3 is TGTGCCAGCTCACCTAAGTTGGCTAGCGGGTTCCCCTACGAGCAGTACTTC. This sequence encodes CASSPKLASGFPYEQYF.